This T cell receptor (beta chain) comes out of a study of blood T cell repertoires in COVID-19 (dated by TCRdb to between 2020 and 2021). Concerning the study at large: Collaborator samples came from the United States, Italy and Spain and covered acute and convalescent phases of COVID-19. The prospective study material was composed of cDNA or gDNA derived from T cells, B-cell-depleted T cells, or PBMCs. Deeply sampled blood TCRbeta repertoires from subjects exposed to, actively infected with, or recovered from COVID-19 were included in the dataset. The repertoires were released in a freely available public database intended as a resource for research on the immune response to SARS-CoV-2. The samples were drawn from two sources: the first 160 participants of the ongoing ImmuneRACE study, and 1,200 or so subjects contributed by 6 global collaborators. A de-identified subject ID, COVID-19 status, age in years and sex were almost always included in the sample metadata. Where available, HLA class I and class II types were taken from metadata supplied by the sample provider and were not determined by assay-based typing.

From the germline V gene (reference sequence), CDR1 is LNHDA and CDR2 is SQIVND. V and J lose 7 bases and 4 bases, and a span of 10 bases separates them. The CDR3, from cysteine to phenylalanine, totals 12 residues. Here the CDR3 DNA is all that survives: 36 bases in frame from base 1. A remark on this clone: This clone's antigen is unknown. No much larger clone is present one base from it, and per-base qualities are unavailable.

The collaborating institutions used their own protocols to collect whole blood in K2EDTA tubes. For TCRbeta analysis, collaborators shipped samples as frozen whole blood, isolated PBMCs, or DNA extracted from either of those sample types. Results and caveats for the whole study, not just this receptor: The amount of clinical and demographic metadata varied by source and participant and was provided uncurated.

The immunoSEQ Assay, a bias-controlled multiplex PCR, was used to amplify TCRbeta CDR3 regions from genomic DNA. The authors processed their data as follows. The number of nucleated cells in each sample was estimated from the amplification of reference gene primers within the assay. To quantify the absolute abundance of each unique TCRbeta CDR3 rearrangement, sequence reads were collapsed and filtered. For each sample, productive Simpson clonality was calculated as the square root of Simpson's diversity index across productive rearrangements. In TCRdb, the immuneACCESS table is reduced to in-frame sequences with V and J assigned. These tables do not hold every clone; where another copy was compared, an unresolved V gene accounts for under half, and the others remain unexplained. Clonal size and the V and J genes are those of that table, whereas D and trimming came from the DNA. The sample profile shows 250,000 or so clones; about 83% of them were found once. The ten top clones hold around 5.9% of the sample.

The TCR sequence derives from a human donor in a cohort sampled during active COVID-19. Sequencing was done on a sample of peripheral blood. This sequence uses TRBV19 and TRBJ1-2; tentative D gene TRBD1, with 6 bases matching. CDR3 reads: CASNPGVYGYTF. The nucleotides are TGTGCCAGTAACCCAGGGGTCTATGGCTACACCTTC.